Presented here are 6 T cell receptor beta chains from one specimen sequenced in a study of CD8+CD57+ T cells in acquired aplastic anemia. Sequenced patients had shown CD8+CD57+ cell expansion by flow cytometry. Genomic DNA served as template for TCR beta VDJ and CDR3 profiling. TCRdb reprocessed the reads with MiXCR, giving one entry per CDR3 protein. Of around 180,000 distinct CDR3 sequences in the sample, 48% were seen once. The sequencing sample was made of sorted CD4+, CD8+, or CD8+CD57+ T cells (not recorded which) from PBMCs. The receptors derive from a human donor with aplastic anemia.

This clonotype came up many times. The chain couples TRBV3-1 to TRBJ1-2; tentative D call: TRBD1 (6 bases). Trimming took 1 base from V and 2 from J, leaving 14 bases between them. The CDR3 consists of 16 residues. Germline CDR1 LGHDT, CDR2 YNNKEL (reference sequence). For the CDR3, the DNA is TGTGCCAGCAGCCAAGTGGCAGGGGACGGCAACTATGGCTACACCTTC. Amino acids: CASSQVAGDGNYGYTF.

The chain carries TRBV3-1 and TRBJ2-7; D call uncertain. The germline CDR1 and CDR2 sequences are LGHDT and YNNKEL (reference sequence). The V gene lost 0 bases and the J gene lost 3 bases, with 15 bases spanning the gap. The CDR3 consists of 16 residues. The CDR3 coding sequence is TGTGCCAGCAGCCAAGATTCCCGAAGGGTGGGCTACGAGCAGTACTTC. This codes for CASSQDSRRVGYEQYF.

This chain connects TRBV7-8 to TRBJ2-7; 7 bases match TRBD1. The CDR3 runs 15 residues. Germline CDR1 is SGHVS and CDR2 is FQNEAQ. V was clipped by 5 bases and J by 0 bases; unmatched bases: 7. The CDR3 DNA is TGTGCCAGCAGCCCGATGTACAGGGGCTCCTACGAGCAGTACTTC. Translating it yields CASSPMYRGSYEQYF.

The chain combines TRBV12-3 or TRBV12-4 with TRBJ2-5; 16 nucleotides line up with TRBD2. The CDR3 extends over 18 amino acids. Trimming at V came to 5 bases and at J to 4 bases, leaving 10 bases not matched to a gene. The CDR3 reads CASSRGTSGGARGETQYF. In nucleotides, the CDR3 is TGTGCCAGCAGTCGGGGGACTAGCGGGGGGGCCCGGGGAGAGACCCAGTACTTC.

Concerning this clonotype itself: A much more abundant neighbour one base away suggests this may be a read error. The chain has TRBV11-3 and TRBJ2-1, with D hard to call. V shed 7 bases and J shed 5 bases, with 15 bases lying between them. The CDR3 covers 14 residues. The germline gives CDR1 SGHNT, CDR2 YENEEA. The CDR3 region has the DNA TGTGCCAGCAACGCCACTCCTGGAAACAATGAGCAGTTCTTC. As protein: CASNATPGNNEQFF.

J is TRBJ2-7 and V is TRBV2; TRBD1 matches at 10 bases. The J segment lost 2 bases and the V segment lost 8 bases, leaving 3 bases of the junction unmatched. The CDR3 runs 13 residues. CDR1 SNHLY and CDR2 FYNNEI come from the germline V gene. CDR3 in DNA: TGTGCCAGCTCGGGGACAGGGGCCTACGAGCAGTACTTC. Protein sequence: CASSGTGAYEQYF.